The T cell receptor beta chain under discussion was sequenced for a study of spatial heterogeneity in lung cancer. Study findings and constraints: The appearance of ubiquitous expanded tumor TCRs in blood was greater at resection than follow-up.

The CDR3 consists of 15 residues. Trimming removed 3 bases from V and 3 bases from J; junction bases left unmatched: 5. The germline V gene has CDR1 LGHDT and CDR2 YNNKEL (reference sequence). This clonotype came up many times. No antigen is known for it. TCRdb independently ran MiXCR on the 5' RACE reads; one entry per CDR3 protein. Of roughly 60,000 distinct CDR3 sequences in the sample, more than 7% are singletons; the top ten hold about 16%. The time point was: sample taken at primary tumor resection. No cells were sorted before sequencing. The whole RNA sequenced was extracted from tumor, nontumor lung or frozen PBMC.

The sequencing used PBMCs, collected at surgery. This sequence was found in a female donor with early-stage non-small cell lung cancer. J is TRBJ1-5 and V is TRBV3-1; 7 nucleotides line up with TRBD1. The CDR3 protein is CASSQATGPNQPQHF. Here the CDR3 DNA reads TGTGCCAGCAGCCAGGCGACAGGGCCCAATCAGCCCCAGCATTTT.